These 9 T cell receptor beta chains came from one sample sequenced in a study of blood T cells in healthy people across ages. A sample-barcoded 5' primer and a J-beta primer mix were used in a second PCR of roughly 7 to 11 cycles. Using its own MiXCR run on the 5' RACE reads, TCRdb lists one record per CDR3 protein. The data show about 800,000 distinct CDR3 sequences, roughly 25% seen once. The same data also went into a second study, on T cells of mothers and their children.

Specimen: blood. The receptors here all came from a boy younger than 18 in good health.

This clonotype has more than one count but fewer than ten. The chain joins TRBV29-1 to TRBJ2-5; 7 nucleotides line up with TRBD1. The CDR3 runs 12 residues. Germline V lookup: CDR1 SQVTM, CDR2 ANQGSEA. After removal of 4 bases from V and 2 bases from J, the junction contained 1 base not matched to a gene. The CDR3 loop reads CSVVGQQETQYF. The CDR3 DNA is TGCAGCGTTGTGGGACAGCAAGAGACCCAGTACTTC.

Only a few counts were recorded for this clonotype. The V gene is TRBV20-1, the J gene TRBJ2-3; D unresolved. The germline V and J ends were trimmed by 3 bases and 2 bases, with 12 bases remaining between them. The CDR3 contains 14 residues. CDR1 is DFQATT and CDR2 is SNEGSKA in the germline V gene (reference sequence). Here the CDR3 DNA reads TGCAGTGCTAGTCCAGGCCCAGTCACAGATACGCAGTATTTT. It translates to CSASPGPVTDTQYF.

This clonotype has more than one count but fewer than ten. The V and J genes are TRBV7-3 and TRBJ2-5, with TRBD1 matching 9 bases. CDR1 and CDR2 (germline): SGHTA, FQGTGA. This CDR3 spans 14 amino acids. The V and J ends lost 0 bases and 5 bases, in that order; junction bases with no gene match: 1. The CDR3 loop is CASSLTGTGETQYF. CDR3 bases: TGTGCCAGCAGCTTAACGGGGACAGGGGAGACCCAGTACTTC.

This clonotype has more than one count but fewer than ten. The chain combines TRBV7-9 with TRBJ2-5, with TRBD2 as a possible D gene (5 bases). Trimming shortened V by 4 bases and J by 1 base, and 13 bases separated the two germline ends. The CDR3 sequence is 15 residues long. From germline, CDR1 is SEHNR and CDR2 FQNEAQ (reference sequence). Written as DNA, the CDR3 is TGTGCCAGCAGCTCGTATGCGGGCCCCCAAGAGACCCAGTACTTC. Its protein is CASSSYAGPQETQYF. Complete variable domain (other parts from reference TRBV7-9 and TRBJ2-5): DTGVSQNPRHKITKRGQNVTFRCDPISEHNRLYWYRQTLGQGPEFLTYFQNEAQLEKSRLLSDRFSAERPKGSFSTLEIQRTEQGDSAMYLCASSSYAGPQETQYFGPGTRLLVL.

This clonotype was found a few times. The rearrangement uses TRBV5-1 and TRBJ2-5, with 7 bases matching TRBD1. The J call is doubtful: the DNA matches TRBJ2-1 better. The CDR3 is made up of 15 amino acids. Germline V gives CDR1 SGHRS, CDR2 YFSETQ. The CDR3 spells CASSLDRGFWNEQFF. CDR3 sequence (DNA): TGCGCCAGCAGCTTGGACAGGGGCTTTTGGAATGAGCAGTTCTTC.

A few counts support this clonotype. V and J are TRBV7-9 and TRBJ2-2, with D possibly matching TRBD1 (6 bases). Trimming took 9 bases from V and 7 from J, leaving 15 bases between them. This CDR3 is 13 amino acids long. Germline V gives CDR1 SEHNR, CDR2 FQNEAQ (reference sequence). CDR3: CARRRQANGELFF. In DNA, the CDR3 is TGTGCCAGAAGACGACAGGCTAACGGGGAGCTGTTTTTT.

There are a few counts of this clonotype. V is TRBV20-1 and J is TRBJ2-1; 10 positions agree with TRBD2. The end of the DNA aligns better with TRBJ2-7, so the J call may be wrong. The germline V gene has CDR1 DFQATT and CDR2 SNEGSKA (reference sequence). This CDR3 region has 15 residues. The CDR3 region has the DNA TGCAGTGCTAGACAAGCGGGGGGGAACTCCTACGAGCAGTACTTC. This encodes CSARQAGGNSYEQYF.

In the case of this clonotype: Compared with germline, one end of the junction differs, possibly owing to a read error. V is TRBV29-1 and J is TRBJ1-2; D gene unclear. CDR1 SQVTM and CDR2 ANQGSEA come from the germline V gene. This CDR3 region has 11 residues. CDR3 in amino acids: CSIEALEGYTF. CDR3 coding DNA: TGCAGCATTGAGGCCCTAGAAGGCTACACCTTC.

This clonotype has more than one count but fewer than ten. The genes are TRBV4-3 and TRBJ2-5, with 8 bases that match TRBD2. The V gene end was trimmed by 8 bases and the J gene end by 4 bases; junction bases not matched to a gene: 12. The CDR3 length is 15 residues. Germline CDR1 is LGHNA and CDR2 is YSLEER. The chain's CDR3 is CASGKQAGVGETQYF. CDR3 nucleotides: TGCGCCAGCGGGAAGCAAGCGGGAGTAGGAGAGACCCAGTACTTC.